What follows are 32 T cell receptor beta chains derived from one specimen sequenced in a study of blood T cells in healthy people across ages. Through a sample-barcoded 5' primer and a J-beta primer mix, a second PCR was run for roughly 7 to 11 cycles. MiXCR, run by TCRdb on the 5' RACE reads, gives a single entry per CDR3 protein. The sample has hundreds of thousands of distinct CDR3 sequences, less than 30% seen once. Material for sequencing was blood. The receptor source for this set is a woman aged 70-85 years in good health.

Turning to this clonotype: This may be a read error, as it is one base from a much larger clone. The chain couples TRBV5-1 to TRBJ1-1; maybe TRBD1 (6 bases). CDR1 is SGHRS and CDR2 is YFSETQ in the germline V gene. This CDR3 has 14 amino acids. Trimming left V 1 base short and J 1 base short, with 8 bases between. CDR3 region: CASSLRTANTEAFF. The CDR3 coding sequence is TGCGCCAGCAGCTTGCGGACAGCGAACACTGAAGCTTTCTTT. The variable domain in full, with the rest retrieved from reference TRBV5-1 and TRBJ1-1, is KAGVTQTPRYLIKTRGQQVTLSCSPISGHRSVSWYQQTPGQGLQFLFEYFSETQRNKGNFPGRFSGRQFSNSRSEMNVSTLELGDSALYLCASSLRTANTEAFFGQGTRLTVV.

The chain is built from TRBV7-2 and TRBJ2-6; D call uncertain. Germline V gene data show CDR1 as SGHTA and CDR2 as FQGNSA. Deletions cut 1 base from V and 0 bases from J, with 10 bases between. The CDR3 is made up of 17 amino acids. CDR3 DNA: TGTGCCAGCAGCTTAGTTTTTAGCCTCTCTGGGGCCAACGTCCTGACTTTC. Amino acid sequence: CASSLVFSLSGANVLTF.

This rearrangement joins TRBV20-1 to TRBJ2-1; D is possibly TRBD1 (6 bases). TRBJ2-5 explains the end of the DNA better; the J call may be wrong. The CDR3 spans 13 residues. The V gene's germline CDR1 is DFQATT and CDR2 SNEGSKA (reference sequence). CDR3 protein: CSASGTYQETQYF. The CDR3 DNA follows: TGCAGTGCGAGTGGGACATACCAAGAGACCCAGTACTTC.

This clonotype was found a few times. The CDR3 nucleotides are TGCAGTGCTAGCTCGACGGTCTTGGCGGGACGTGCCAAAAACATTCAGTACTTC. Protein product: CSASSTVLAGRAKNIQYF. The chain uses TRBV20-1 and TRBJ2-4; D perhaps matches TRBD2 (6 bases). CDR1 and CDR2 (germline): DFQATT, SNEGSKA (reference sequence). CDR3 length: 18 residues. Trimming cost V 3 bases and J 1 base, with 22 bases left between them.

This rearrangement joins TRBV28 to TRBJ2-7; tentatively, D is TRBD1 or TRBD2 (6 bases each). The germline V gene has CDR1 MDHEN and CDR2 SYDVKM. This CDR3 spans 15 amino acids. V lost 6 bases to trimming and J lost 9 bases, with 24 bases between them. The CDR3 loop is CASRDRGGRNGGQYF. The CDR3, as DNA: TGTGCCAGCAGGGACAGAGGGGGGCGTAATGGCGGGCAGTACTTC.

This rearrangement joins TRBV29-1 to TRBJ2-4, with TRBD1 matching over 7 bases. V was clipped by 1 base and J by 0 bases; unmatched bases: 6. The CDR3 length is 16 residues. Germline loops: CDR1 SQVTM, CDR2 ANQGSEA. The CDR3 bases are TGCAGCGTTGAAGGACAGGGTAAACTAGCCAAAAACATTCAGTACTTC. Translation: CSVEGQGKLAKNIQYF.

V usage is TRBV3-1 and J usage is TRBJ1-1; 10 bases line up with TRBD1. With V trimmed by 0 bases and J by 10 bases, 5 bases remained unmatched. Germline V gene sequence: CDR1 LGHDT, CDR2 YNNKEL (reference sequence). The CDR3 is 14 amino acids. The CDR3 DNA is TGTGCCAGCAGCCAAGAAGGACAGGGGGGAATAGCTTTCTTT. Protein product: CASSQEGQGGIAFF.

The V gene is TRBV11-2, the J gene TRBJ1-1; tentatively, D is TRBD1 (5 bases). Germline V gene lookup returns CDR1 SGHAT and CDR2 FQNNGV. Trimming pared 5 bases from V and 10 bases from J, leaving 23 bases between. The CDR3 totals 15 residues. The CDR3 loop reads CASSVSRGVGSGAFF. CDR3 nucleotide sequence: TGTGCCAGCAGCGTCTCCCGAGGGGTCGGGAGTGGAGCTTTCTTT.

The rearrangement links TRBV7-2 to TRBJ2-2; D perhaps matches TRBD1 (6 bases). Germline assignment: CDR1 SGHTA and CDR2 FQGNSA. The CDR3 is made up of 18 amino acids. V was clipped by 2 bases and J by 3 bases, with 19 bases between them. CDR3 coding DNA: TGTGCCAGCAGCTTAAGTCGTACAGGGACGGGTGACACCGGGGAGCTGTTTTTT. It is translated as CASSLSRTGTGDTGELFF.

This sequence joins TRBV29-1 and TRBJ1-6; 9 bases agree with TRBD1. V was pared by 3 bases and J by 7 bases, with 4 bases of the junction left unmatched. CDR1 SQVTM and CDR2 ANQGSEA come from the germline V gene. This CDR3 region has 14 residues. CDR3 in DNA: TGCAGCGTTGATAGGGGACAGGGCAATTCACCCCTCCACTTT. It is translated as CSVDRGQGNSPLHF.

The chain joins TRBV7-3 to TRBJ2-2, with 9 bases matching TRBD2. Germline CDR1 reads SGHTA; CDR2 reads FQGTGA. This CDR3 is 16 amino acids long. V lost 2 bases and J lost 7; bases outside the gene matches: 8. This chain's CDR3 is CASSLLGGRANGELFF. The CDR3 DNA is TGTGCCAGCAGCTTACTGGGCGGGAGGGCCAACGGGGAGCTGTTTTTT.

The chain links TRBV5-5 to TRBJ2-5; D call uncertain. Germline-derived CDR1 and CDR2 are SGHKS and YYEKEE (reference sequence). Trimming removed 3 bases at V and 1 base at J, with 7 bases between. CDR3 length equals 13 residues. The CDR3 nucleotides are TGTGCCAGCAGCTCGGACGGCCAAGAGACCCAGTACTTC. Translated: CASSSDGQETQYF.

This clonotype was observed a few times. The J gene is TRBJ2-7, the V gene TRBV4-1; TRBD2 matches at 7 bases. V trimming: 4 bases; J trimming: 3 bases; junction bases outside the gene matches: 6. This CDR3 has 14 residues. Germline V gives CDR1 MGHRA, CDR2 YSYEKL. The CDR3 reads CASSPSRDYYEQYF. CDR3 nucleotides: TGCGCCAGCAGCCCATCCCGGGACTACTACGAGCAGTACTTC.

The table lists this clonotype with a few counts. The V gene is TRBV2, the J gene TRBJ2-5, with a tentative D call TRBD1 (5 bases). The CDR3 is 13 residues long. The V and J ends lost 5 bases and 4 bases respectively, with 11 bases between them. Germline V gene lookup returns CDR1 SNHLY and CDR2 FYNNEI. CDR3 DNA: TGTGCCAGCAGTCAGGGTACACGAGAGACCCAGTACTTC. This translates into CASSQGTRETQYF.

In its sample, this clonotype was seen many times. The chain links TRBV7-2 to TRBJ1-1; the D is unclear. The CDR3 is 13 residues long. Germline V gives CDR1 SGHTA, CDR2 FQGNSA. Trimming took 3 bases from V and 0 from J, leaving 5 bases between them. For the CDR3, the DNA is TGTGCCAGCAGCTTTGCGGTGAACACTGAAGCTTTCTTT. Translated, it gives CASSFAVNTEAFF.

The table lists this clonotype with a few counts. This rearrangement joins TRBV12-3 or TRBV12-4 to TRBJ1-4; D not certain. Between the trimmed V and J ends, which lost 6 bases and 4 bases, there was a span of 15 bases. CDR3 length: 15 residues. The CDR3: CASRAGGGINEKLFF. CDR3 coding DNA: TGTGCCAGCAGAGCCGGTGGAGGCATTAATGAAAAACTGTTTTTT.

This clonotype was counted a few times. J is TRBJ2-3 and V is TRBV28; the match to TRBD2 covers 8 bases. V lost 3 bases, J lost 6 bases, and 8 bases stayed unmatched. The CDR3 loop spans 15 amino acids. The germline gives CDR1 MDHEN, CDR2 SYDVKM. CDR3 DNA sequence: TGTGCCAGCAGTTTTCCTTGGCGGGAGGCGGATACGCAGTATTTT. As protein: CASSFPWREADTQYF.

There are a few counts of this clonotype. The V and J genes are TRBV29-1 and TRBJ2-5, with unresolved D. With the DNA end fitting TRBJ2-1 better, the J assignment may be wrong. The CDR3 length is 11 residues. Germline V gene lookup returns CDR1 SQVTM and CDR2 ANQGSEA. The CDR3 here is CSEGIAHEQFF. Here the CDR3 DNA reads TGCAGCGAAGGGATAGCACATGAGCAGTTCTTC.

This clonotype was observed a few times. The V and J genes are TRBV7-2 and TRBJ2-4, with D perhaps matching TRBD2 (5 bases). Germline-derived CDR1 and CDR2 are SGHTA and FQGNSA. The V end was cut by 3 bases, the J end by 0 bases, with 6 bases between. The CDR3 contains 14 residues. The CDR3 region is CASSFAGAKNIQYF. The CDR3 DNA follows: TGTGCCAGCAGCTTCGCGGGAGCCAAAAACATTCAGTACTTC.

The chain links TRBV4-1 to TRBJ1-2; 10 bases line up with TRBD1. The CDR3 extends over 14 amino acids. Germline trimming cut 4 bases from V and 8 bases from J; bases unmatched to any gene: 7. Germline CDR1 is MGHRA and CDR2 is YSYEKL. This CDR3 reads CASSPGTGDRGYTF. In DNA, the CDR3 is TGCGCCAGCAGCCCCGGGACAGGGGATCGGGGCTACACCTTC.

V gene TRBV20-1 combines with J gene TRBJ2-5; D is perhaps TRBD1 or TRBD2 (5 bases each). The end of the DNA fits TRBJ2-7 better, so the J call may be wrong. This CDR3 has 13 residues. Germline V lookup: CDR1 DFQATT, CDR2 SNEGSKA (reference sequence). This chain's CDR3 is CSARVTGLYEQYF. The CDR3 DNA reads as TGCAGTGCTAGAGTGACGGGGCTCTACGAGCAGTACTTC.

The chain combines TRBV15 with TRBJ1-4; D is uncertain. Between the trimmed V and J ends, which lost 1 base and 4 bases, there was a span of 10 bases. The CDR3 is 15 residues long. Germline V gives CDR1 LNHNV, CDR2 YYDKDF (reference sequence). The DNA of the CDR3 is TGTGCCACCAGCAGAGTAGCGGTGGTTAATGAAAAACTGTTTTTT. It is translated as CATSRVAVVNEKLFF.

This clonotype has a handful of counts. The V and J genes are TRBV29-1 and TRBJ2-5; D unresolved. The DNA end is a closer match to TRBJ2-7, so the J assignment may be wrong. The CDR3 spans 11 residues. The germline gives CDR1 SQVTM, CDR2 ANQGSEA. CDR3 in amino acids: CSASRGSEQYF. CDR3 sequence (DNA): TGCAGCGCTTCCCGAGGATCCGAGCAGTACTTC.

This clonotype was counted ten times or more. The V gene is TRBV6-5, the J gene TRBJ1-5, with a weak D call TRBD1 (5 bases). From germline, CDR1 is MNHEY and CDR2 SVGAGI. The length of the CDR3 is 16 residues. The V end was cut by 4 bases, the J end by 4 bases, with 17 bases between. The CDR3: CASSSGWGSGNQPQHF. In DNA, the CDR3 is TGTGCCAGCAGTTCCGGGTGGGGGAGTGGGAATCAGCCCCAGCATTTT.

The chain links TRBV19 to TRBJ2-3; D perhaps matches TRBD2 (5 bases). The CDR3 contains 14 residues. The V end was cut by 3 bases, the J end by 1 base, with 8 bases between. Germline lookup yields CDR1 LNHDA and CDR2 SQIVND (reference sequence). The CDR3 DNA reads as TGTGCCAGTAGTATTGGGGAGCGCACAGATACGCAGTATTTT. It codes for CASSIGERTDTQYF.

Only a few counts were recorded for this clonotype. The rearrangement uses TRBV6-2 or TRBV6-3 and TRBJ1-1; no firm D call. Germline V gene sequence: CDR1 MNHEY, CDR2 SVGEGT. With 0 bases removed from V and 0 bases from J, the gap between germline ends came to 8 bases. The CDR3 has 15 residues. The CDR3 DNA sequence: TGTGCCAGCAGTTACTCCACAGCAATGAACACTGAAGCTTTCTTT. Protein sequence: CASSYSTAMNTEAFF.

J is TRBJ2-5 and V is TRBV20-1, with 8 bases lining up with TRBD2. V trimming: 2 bases; J trimming: 6 bases; junction bases outside the gene matches: 5. The CDR3 is 13 residues long. Germline assignment: CDR1 DFQATT and CDR2 SNEGSKA (reference sequence). CDR3 sequence: CSARHIAGQTQYF. The CDR3 nucleotides read TGCAGTGCTAGACATATAGCGGGGCAGACCCAGTACTTC.

V and J are TRBV12-3 or TRBV12-4 and TRBJ2-5; 7 bases align to TRBD2. Unmatched junction bases numbered 8, after V lost 9 bases and J lost 4 bases. The CDR3 covers 13 residues. CDR3 DNA: TGTGCCAGTAACCCTGGGGGGGGAGAGACCCAGTACTTC. As protein: CASNPGGGETQYF.

The chain carries TRBV20-1 and TRBJ1-2, with D uncertain. Trimming pared 7 bases from V and 4 bases from J, leaving 13 bases between. The germline V gene encodes CDR1 DFQATT and CDR2 SNEGSKA (reference sequence). The CDR3 extends over 12 amino acids. Here the CDR3 reads CSGASRSYGYTF. The DNA of the CDR3 is TGCAGTGGGGCCAGCCGCTCCTATGGCTACACCTTC.

J is TRBJ1-1 and V is TRBV20-1, with D hard to call. The germline V and J ends were trimmed by 3 bases and 3 bases, with 11 bases remaining between them. CDR3 length equals 13 residues. Germline CDR1 and CDR2: DFQATT and SNEGSKA (reference sequence). CDR3 nucleotide sequence: TGCAGTGCTAGTAGCGAGCACCACACTGAAGCTTTCTTT. Encoded protein: CSASSEHHTEAFF.

The chain uses TRBV7-9 and TRBJ2-7, with D tentatively TRBD1 (6 bases). The V end lost 5 bases, the J end lost 0 bases, and 17 bases lay between the germline ends. CDR3 length equals 16 residues. CDR1 SEHNR and CDR2 FQNEAQ come from the germline V gene (reference sequence). CDR3 region: CASSPGDKTGSYEQYF. The CDR3 coding sequence is TGTGCCAGCAGCCCAGGGGATAAGACAGGCTCCTACGAGCAGTACTTC.

This clonotype was detected a few times. The chain joins TRBV20-1 to TRBJ2-5; 9 bases are a match to TRBD1. Losses at the gene ends were 3 bases for V and 5 bases for J; bases not matched to a gene: 10. Germline values: CDR1 DFQATT, CDR2 SNEGSKA (reference sequence). CDR3 length: 15 amino acids. The CDR3 sequence: CSASPQDRGGETQYF. For the CDR3, the DNA is TGCAGTGCTAGTCCTCAGGACAGGGGTGGGGAGACCCAGTACTTC.